This TCR beta chain comes out of a study of blood T cell repertoires in COVID-19 (TCRdb year 2020). Turning to the overall study: Collaborator samples came from the United States, Italy and Spain and covered acute and convalescent phases of COVID-19. The repertoires were released in a freely available public database intended as a resource for research on the immune response to SARS-CoV-2. HLA class I and class II types, where available, came from metadata supplied by the sample provider rather than from assay-based typing. The sample metadata nearly always contained a de-identified subject ID, COVID-19 status, age in years and sex. The samples were drawn from the first 160 participants of the ongoing ImmuneRACE study and from some 1,300 subjects provided by 6 global collaborators. The prospective study material was composed of cDNA or gDNA derived from T cells, B-cell-depleted T cells, or PBMCs. The dataset comprised deeply sampled blood TCRbeta repertoires from subjects exposed to, actively infected with, or recovered from COVID-19. What the authors observed across the whole study: The quantity of clinical and demographic metadata differed by source and by participant and was supplied without curation.

Each collaborating institution followed its own protocols to collect whole blood in K2EDTA tubes. For TCRbeta analysis, collaborators shipped samples as frozen whole blood, isolated PBMCs, or DNA extracted from either of those sample types. The CDR3, from cysteine to phenylalanine, totals 16 residues. Of the read, only the CDR3 DNA is kept; its 48 bases are in frame from base 1. After removal of 5 bases from V and 2 bases from J, the junction retains 5 bases not matched to a gene. The germline V gene gives CDR1 as SGHAT and CDR2 as FQNNGV. TCRbeta CDR3 regions were amplified from genomic DNA using the immunoSEQ Assay, a bias-controlled multiplex PCR. Per the source publication's procedure: The number of nucleated cells in each sample was estimated from the amplification of reference gene primers within the assay. To quantify the absolute abundance of each unique TCRbeta CDR3 rearrangement, sequence reads were collapsed and filtered. For each sample, productive Simpson clonality was calculated as the square root of Simpson's diversity index across productive rearrangements. TCRdb took over this immuneACCESS table, retaining in-frame rearrangements with V and J assigned. Such tables are incomplete; in checked studies, under half of the missing clones stem from an unresolved V gene, and the remainder is unexplained. V, J and clone size are taken as reported in that table, and D and trimming were inferred from the DNA itself. This sample holds 60,000 to 95,000 clones; under 95% were observed only once. About 15% of the sample rests with the top ten.

Of note for this clone: The antigen it recognizes is unknown. Qualities for individual bases were not recorded, and no much larger clone is one base off.

Rearrangement joined TRBV11-2 to TRBJ2-1; 11 central nucleotides agree with TRBD2. The sequenced sample consisted of peripheral blood. The sequence was collected from a woman of 80 years or more with active or convalescent COVID-19. Here the CDR3 is given as CASSQLAGVAYNEQFF. The nucleotide sequence reads as follows: TGTGCCAGCAGCCAACTAGCGGGGGTAGCCTACAATGAGCAGTTCTTC.